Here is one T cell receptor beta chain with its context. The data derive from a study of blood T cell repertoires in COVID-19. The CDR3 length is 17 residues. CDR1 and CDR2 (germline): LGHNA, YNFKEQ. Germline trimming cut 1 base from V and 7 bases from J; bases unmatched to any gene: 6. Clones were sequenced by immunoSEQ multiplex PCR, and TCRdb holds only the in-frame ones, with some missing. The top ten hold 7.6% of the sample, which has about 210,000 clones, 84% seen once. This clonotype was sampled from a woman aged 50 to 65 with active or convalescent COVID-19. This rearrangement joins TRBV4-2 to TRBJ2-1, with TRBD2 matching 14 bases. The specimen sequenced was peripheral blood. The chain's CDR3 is CASSQAGTSGGINEQFF. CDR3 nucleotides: TGTGCCAGCAGCCAAGCCGGGACTAGCGGGGGTATAAATGAGCAGTTCTTC.